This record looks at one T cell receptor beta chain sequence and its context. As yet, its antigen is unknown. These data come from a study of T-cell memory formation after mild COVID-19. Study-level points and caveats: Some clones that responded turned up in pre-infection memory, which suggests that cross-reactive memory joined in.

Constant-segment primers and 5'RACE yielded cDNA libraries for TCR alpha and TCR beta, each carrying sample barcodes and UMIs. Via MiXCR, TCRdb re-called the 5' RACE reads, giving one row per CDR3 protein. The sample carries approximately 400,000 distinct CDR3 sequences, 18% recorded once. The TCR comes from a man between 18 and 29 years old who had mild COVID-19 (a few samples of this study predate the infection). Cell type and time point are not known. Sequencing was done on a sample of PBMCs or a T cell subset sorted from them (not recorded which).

CDR3 bases: TGCAGTGCTGCGGGACAGGGCAGGACAGATACGCAGTATTTT. This codes for CSAAGQGRTDTQYF. V usage is TRBV20-1 and J usage is TRBJ2-3; 9 bases match TRBD1. This CDR3 region has 14 residues. The germline gives CDR1 DFQATT, CDR2 SNEGSKA (reference sequence). Trimming removed 5 bases from V and 3 bases from J; junction bases left unmatched: 6.